Following are 7 T cell receptor beta chains from one sample sequenced in a study of response to subunit inactivated influenza vaccine. MiXCR, applied by TCRdb to the RT-PCR reads, yields one record per CDR3 protein. The sample holds about 800,000 distinct CDR3 sequences, roughly 20% seen once. The sample here was PBMCs from blood, taken 5 to 6 days after vaccination. These receptors all come from a man aged 50-60 years who received an inactivated influenza vaccine.

This clonotype was observed at least ten times. The rearrangement joins TRBV6-1 to TRBJ2-1, with 10 bases that match TRBD1. Trimming cost V 5 bases and J 3 bases; bases outside gene matches: 4. In germline, CDR1 is MNHNS, CDR2 SASEGT. This CDR3 has 15 residues. The CDR3 protein is CASSLGQGVYNEQFF. The CDR3 coding sequence is TGTGCCAGCAGTCTAGGACAGGGGGTCTACAATGAGCAGTTCTTC.

This clonotype was detected a few times. The chain couples TRBV4-1 to TRBJ2-2; D ambiguous. Trimming pared 0 bases from V and 6 bases from J, leaving 14 bases between. The CDR3 covers 16 residues. Germline CDR1 MGHRA, CDR2 YSYEKL. The chain's CDR3 is CASSQEKRYPPGELFF. In DNA form, the CDR3 reads TGCGCCAGCAGCCAAGAAAAGAGGTATCCCCCCGGGGAGCTGTTTTTT.

This clonotype has only a few counts. This chain connects TRBV21-1 to TRBJ2-1; the D call in the table, TRBD2, was not verified against the DNA. TRBV21-1 counts as a pseudogene. This CDR3 contains 14 residues. The CDR3 spells CASSKRIEGNEQFF. The CDR3 DNA follows: TGTGCCAGCAGCAAGCGAATCGAGGGCAATGAGCAGTTCTTC.

This chain joins TRBV6-2 or TRBV6-3 and TRBJ2-7, with D perhaps matching TRBD1 or TRBD2 (5 bases each). V dropped 6 bases and J dropped 2 bases, with 17 bases sitting between them. The CDR3 has 15 residues. Germline V gives CDR1 MNHEY, CDR2 SVGEGT. Here the CDR3 DNA reads TGTGCCAGCAGATGGGGACCATCCAGCACCTACGAGCAGTACTTC. Its protein is CASRWGPSSTYEQYF.

The rearrangement joins TRBV4-1 to TRBJ2-2; 7 nucleotides match TRBD2. V dropped 4 bases and J dropped 6; count of bases not matched to a gene: 5. This CDR3 contains 14 residues. The germline V gene encodes CDR1 MGHRA and CDR2 YSYEKL. The CDR3 DNA reads TGCGCCAGCAGCCTCCTGCGGGGGTCCGGGGAGCTGTTTTTT. Translation gives CASSLLRGSGELFF.

V and J are TRBV6-1 and TRBJ2-7, with TRBD1 identical over 11 bases. V was pared by 7 bases and J by 6 bases, with 14 bases of the junction left unmatched. The length of the CDR3 is 16 residues. The V gene's germline CDR1 is MNHNS and CDR2 SASEGT. CDR3 nucleotide sequence: TGTGCCAGCATCCCAACTGCTGGACAGGGGGCTCTCGAGCAGTACTTC. Protein sequence: CASIPTAGQGALEQYF.

This sequence joins TRBV12-3 or TRBV12-4 and TRBJ1-6; possibly TRBD1 for D (5 bases). With 3 bases removed from V and 9 bases from J, the gap between germline ends came to 9 bases. The CDR3 loop spans 13 amino acids. The CDR3 is CASSLRGGSPLHF. CDR3 nucleotide sequence: TGTGCCAGCAGTTTGAGGGGCGGTTCACCCCTCCACTTT.